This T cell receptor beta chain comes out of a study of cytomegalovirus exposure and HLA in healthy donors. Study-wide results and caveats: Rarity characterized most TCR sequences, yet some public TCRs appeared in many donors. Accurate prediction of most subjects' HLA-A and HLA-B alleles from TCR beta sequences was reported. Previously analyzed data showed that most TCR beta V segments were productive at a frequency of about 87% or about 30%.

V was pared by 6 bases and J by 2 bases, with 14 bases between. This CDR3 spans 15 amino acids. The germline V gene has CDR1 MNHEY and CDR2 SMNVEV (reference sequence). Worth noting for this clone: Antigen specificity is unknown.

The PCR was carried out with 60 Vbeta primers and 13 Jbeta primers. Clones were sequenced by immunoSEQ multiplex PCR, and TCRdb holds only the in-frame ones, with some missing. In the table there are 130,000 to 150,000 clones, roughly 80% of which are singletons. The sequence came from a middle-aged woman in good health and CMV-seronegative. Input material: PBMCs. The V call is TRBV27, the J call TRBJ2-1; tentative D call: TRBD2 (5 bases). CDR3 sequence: CASRPLGVAYNEQFF. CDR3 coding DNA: TGTGCCAGCAGACCCCTCGGGGTAGCCTACAATGAGCAGTTCTTC.